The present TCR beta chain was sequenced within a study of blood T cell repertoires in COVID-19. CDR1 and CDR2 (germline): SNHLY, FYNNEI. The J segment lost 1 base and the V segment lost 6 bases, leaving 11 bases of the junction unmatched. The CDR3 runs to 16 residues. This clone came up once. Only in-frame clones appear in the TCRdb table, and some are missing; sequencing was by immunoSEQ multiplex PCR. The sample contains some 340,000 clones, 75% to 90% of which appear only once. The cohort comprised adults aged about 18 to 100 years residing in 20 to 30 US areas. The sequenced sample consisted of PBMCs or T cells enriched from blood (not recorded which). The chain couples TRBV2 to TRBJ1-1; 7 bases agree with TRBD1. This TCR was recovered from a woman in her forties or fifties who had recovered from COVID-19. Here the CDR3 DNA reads TGTGCCAGCAGACGTAGTTGGACAGGACAGAACACTGAAGCTTTCTTT. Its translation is CASRRSWTGQNTEAFF.